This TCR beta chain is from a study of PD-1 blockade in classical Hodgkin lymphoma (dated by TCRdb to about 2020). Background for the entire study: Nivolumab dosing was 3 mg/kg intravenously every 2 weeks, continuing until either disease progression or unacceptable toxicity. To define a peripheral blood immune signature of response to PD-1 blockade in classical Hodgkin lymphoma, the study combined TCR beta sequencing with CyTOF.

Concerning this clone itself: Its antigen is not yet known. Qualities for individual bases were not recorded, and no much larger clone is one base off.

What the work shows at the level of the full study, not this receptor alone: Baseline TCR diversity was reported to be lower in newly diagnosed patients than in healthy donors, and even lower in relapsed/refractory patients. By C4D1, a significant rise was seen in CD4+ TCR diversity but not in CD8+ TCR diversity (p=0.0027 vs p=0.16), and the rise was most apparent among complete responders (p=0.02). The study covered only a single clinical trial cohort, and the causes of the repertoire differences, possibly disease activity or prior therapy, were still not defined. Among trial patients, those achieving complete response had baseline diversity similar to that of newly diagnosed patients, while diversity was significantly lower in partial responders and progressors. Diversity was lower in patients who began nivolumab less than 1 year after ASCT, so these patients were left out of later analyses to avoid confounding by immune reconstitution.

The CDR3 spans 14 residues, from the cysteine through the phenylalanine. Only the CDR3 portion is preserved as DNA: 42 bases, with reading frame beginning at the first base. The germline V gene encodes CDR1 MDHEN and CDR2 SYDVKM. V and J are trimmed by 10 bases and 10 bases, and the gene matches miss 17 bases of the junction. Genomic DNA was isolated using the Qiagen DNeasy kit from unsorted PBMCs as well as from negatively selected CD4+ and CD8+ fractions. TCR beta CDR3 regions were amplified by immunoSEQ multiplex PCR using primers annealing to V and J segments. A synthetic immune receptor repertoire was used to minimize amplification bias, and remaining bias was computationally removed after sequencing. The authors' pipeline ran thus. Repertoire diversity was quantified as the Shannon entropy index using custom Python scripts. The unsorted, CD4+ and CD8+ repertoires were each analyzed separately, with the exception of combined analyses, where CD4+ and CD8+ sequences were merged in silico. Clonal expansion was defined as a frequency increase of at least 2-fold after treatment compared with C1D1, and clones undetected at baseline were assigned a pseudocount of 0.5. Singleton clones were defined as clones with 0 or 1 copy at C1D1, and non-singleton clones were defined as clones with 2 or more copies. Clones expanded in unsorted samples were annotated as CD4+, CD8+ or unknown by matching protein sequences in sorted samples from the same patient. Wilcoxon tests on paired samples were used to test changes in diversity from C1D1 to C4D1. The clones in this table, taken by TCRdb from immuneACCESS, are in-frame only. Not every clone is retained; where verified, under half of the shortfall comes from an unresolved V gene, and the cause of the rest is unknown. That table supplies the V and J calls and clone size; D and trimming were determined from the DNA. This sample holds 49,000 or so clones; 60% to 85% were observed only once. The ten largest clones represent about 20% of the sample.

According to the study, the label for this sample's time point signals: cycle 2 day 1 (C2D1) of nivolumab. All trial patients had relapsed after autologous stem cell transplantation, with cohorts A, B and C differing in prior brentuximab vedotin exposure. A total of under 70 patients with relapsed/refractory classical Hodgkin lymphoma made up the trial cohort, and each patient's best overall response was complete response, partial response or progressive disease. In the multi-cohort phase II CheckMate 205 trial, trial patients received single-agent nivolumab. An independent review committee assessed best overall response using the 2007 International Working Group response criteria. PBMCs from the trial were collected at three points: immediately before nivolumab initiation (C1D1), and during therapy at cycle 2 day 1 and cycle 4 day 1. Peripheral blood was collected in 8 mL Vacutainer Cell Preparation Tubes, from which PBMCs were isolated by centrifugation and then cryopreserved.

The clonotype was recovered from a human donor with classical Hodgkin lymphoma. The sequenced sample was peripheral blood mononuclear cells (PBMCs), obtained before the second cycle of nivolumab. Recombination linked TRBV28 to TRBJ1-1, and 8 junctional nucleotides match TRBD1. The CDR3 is CATRTSGGRSGAFF. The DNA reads TGTGCCACCCGGACCTCAGGGGGCAGAAGTGGAGCTTTCTTT.